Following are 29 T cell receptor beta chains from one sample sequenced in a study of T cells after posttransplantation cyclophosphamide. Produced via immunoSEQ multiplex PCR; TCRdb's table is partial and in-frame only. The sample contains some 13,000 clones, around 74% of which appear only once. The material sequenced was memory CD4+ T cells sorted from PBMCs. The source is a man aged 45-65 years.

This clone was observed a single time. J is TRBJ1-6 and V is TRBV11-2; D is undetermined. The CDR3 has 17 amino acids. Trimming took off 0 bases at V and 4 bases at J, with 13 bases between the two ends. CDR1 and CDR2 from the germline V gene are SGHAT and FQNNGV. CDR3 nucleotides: TGTGCCAGCAGCTTAGACGGGGAAGCTACATATAATTCACCCCTCCACTTT. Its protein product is CASSLDGEATYNSPLHF. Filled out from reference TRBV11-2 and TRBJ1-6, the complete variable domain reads EAGVAQSPRYKIIEKRQSVAFWCNPISGHATLYWYQQILGQGPKLLIQFQNNGVVDDSQLPKDRFSAERLKGVDSTLKIQPAKLEDSAVYLCASSLDGEATYNSPLHFGNGTRLTVT.

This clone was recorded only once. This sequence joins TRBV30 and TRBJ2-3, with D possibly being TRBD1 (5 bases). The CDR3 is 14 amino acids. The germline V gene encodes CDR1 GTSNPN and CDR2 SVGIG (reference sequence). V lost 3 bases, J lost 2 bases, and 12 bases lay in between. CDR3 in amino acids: CAWSGFRATDTQYF. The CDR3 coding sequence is TGTGCCTGGAGCGGATTCAGGGCCACAGATACGCAGTATTTT.

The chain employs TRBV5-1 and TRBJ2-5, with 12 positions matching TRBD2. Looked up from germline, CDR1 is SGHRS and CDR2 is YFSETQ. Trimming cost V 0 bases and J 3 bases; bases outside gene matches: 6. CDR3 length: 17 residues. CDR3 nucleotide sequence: TGCGCCAGCAGCTTGGGGATGACTAGCGGGAGCGAAGAGACCCAGTACTTC. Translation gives CASSLGMTSGSEETQYF.

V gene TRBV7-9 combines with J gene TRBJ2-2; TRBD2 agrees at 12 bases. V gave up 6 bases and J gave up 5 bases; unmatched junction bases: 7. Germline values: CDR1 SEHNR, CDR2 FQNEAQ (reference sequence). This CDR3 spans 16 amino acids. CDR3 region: CASSLTSGGKTGELFF. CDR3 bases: TGTGCCAGCAGTCTAACTAGCGGGGGGAAAACCGGGGAGCTGTTTTTT.

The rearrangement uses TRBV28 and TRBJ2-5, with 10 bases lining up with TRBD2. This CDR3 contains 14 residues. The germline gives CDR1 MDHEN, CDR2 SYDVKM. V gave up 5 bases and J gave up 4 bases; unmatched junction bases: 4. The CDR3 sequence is CASSPWTSGETQYF. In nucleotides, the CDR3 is TGTGCCAGCAGTCCCTGGACTAGCGGAGAGACCCAGTACTTC.

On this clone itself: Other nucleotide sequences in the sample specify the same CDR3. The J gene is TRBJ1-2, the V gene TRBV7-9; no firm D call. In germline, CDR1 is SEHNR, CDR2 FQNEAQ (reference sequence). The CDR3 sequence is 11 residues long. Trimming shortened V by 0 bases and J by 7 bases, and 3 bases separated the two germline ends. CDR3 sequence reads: CASSLASGYTF. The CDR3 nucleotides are TGTGCCAGCAGCTTAGCCAGTGGCTACACCTTC.

In nucleotides, the CDR3 is TGTGCCAGCAGCGAGACAGGGAATAAGCAGTTCTTC. This encodes CASSETGNKQFF. The chain is built from TRBV9 and TRBJ2-1; TRBD1 agrees at 7 bases. Germline V gives CDR1 SGDLS, CDR2 YYNGEE. V shed 3 bases and J 11 bases; nucleotides not matched to a gene: 5. CDR3 length equals 12 residues.

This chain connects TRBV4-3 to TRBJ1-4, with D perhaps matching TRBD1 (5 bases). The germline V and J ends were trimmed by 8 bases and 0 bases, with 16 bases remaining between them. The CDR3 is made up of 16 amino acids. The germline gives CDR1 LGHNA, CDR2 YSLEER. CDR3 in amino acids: CASSQRGRSTNEKLFF. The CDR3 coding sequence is TGCGCCAGCTCCCAAAGGGGCCGCTCAACTAATGAAAAACTGTTTTTT.

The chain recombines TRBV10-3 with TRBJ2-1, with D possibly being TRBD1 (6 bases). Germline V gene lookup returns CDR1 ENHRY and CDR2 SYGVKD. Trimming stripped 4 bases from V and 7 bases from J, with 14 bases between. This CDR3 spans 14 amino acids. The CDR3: CAISGAKQGNEQFF. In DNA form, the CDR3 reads TGTGCCATCAGTGGGGCTAAACAGGGTAATGAGCAGTTCTTC.

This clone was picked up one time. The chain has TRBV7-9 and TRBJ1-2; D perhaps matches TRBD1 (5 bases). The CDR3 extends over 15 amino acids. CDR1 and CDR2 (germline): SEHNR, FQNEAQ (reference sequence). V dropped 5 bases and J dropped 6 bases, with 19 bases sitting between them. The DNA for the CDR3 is TGTGCCAGCAGCCCAAAAATCAGGGAAGGGGATGGCTACACCTTC. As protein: CASSPKIREGDGYTF.

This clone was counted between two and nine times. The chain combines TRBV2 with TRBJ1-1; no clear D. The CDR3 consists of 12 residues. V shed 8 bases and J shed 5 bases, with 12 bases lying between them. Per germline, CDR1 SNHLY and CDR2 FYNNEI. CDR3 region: CASRSTGTEAFF. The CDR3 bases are TGTGCCAGCCGGAGTACGGGGACTGAAGCTTTCTTT.

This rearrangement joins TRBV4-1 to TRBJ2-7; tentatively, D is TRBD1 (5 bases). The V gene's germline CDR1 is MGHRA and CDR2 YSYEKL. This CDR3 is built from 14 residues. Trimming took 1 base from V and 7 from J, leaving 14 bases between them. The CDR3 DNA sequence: TGCGCCAGCAGCCAAGGGGTAAGGGGCAAAGAGCAGTACTTC. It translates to CASSQGVRGKEQYF.

CDR3 in amino acids: CASRQTGGYGYTF. The CDR3 nucleotides are TGTGCCAGCAGGCAGACAGGGGGCTATGGCTACACCTTC. The chain carries TRBV7-9 and TRBJ1-2, with TRBD1 matching over 9 bases. The V gene's germline CDR1 is SEHNR and CDR2 FQNEAQ (reference sequence). The CDR3 is 13 amino acids. The V gene end was trimmed by 6 bases and the J gene end by 4 bases; junction bases not matched to a gene: 3.

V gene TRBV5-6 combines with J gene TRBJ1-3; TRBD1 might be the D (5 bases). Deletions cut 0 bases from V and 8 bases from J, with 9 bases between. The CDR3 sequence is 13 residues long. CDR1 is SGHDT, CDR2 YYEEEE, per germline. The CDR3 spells CASSLGQGYTIYF. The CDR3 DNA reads TGTGCCAGCAGCTTGGGCCAGGGTTACACCATATATTTT.

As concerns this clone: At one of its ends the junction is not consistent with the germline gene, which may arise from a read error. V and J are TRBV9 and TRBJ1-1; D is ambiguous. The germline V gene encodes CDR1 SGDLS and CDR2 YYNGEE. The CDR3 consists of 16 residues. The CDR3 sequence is CASSVGPTLRNTEALF. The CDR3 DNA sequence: TGTGCCAGCAGCGTAGGGCCGACCCTCAGGAACACTGAAGCTCTCTTT.

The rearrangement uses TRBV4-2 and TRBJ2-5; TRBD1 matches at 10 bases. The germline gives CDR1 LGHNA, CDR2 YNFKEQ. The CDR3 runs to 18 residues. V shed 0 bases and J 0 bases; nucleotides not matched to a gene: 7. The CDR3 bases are TGTGCCAGCAGCCAAGATGGTCGGGGACAGGGGTACCAAGAGACCCAGTACTTC. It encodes CASSQDGRGQGYQETQYF.

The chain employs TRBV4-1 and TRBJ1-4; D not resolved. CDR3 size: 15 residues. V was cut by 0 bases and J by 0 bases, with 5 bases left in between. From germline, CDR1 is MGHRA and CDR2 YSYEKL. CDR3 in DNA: TGCGCCAGCAGCCAAGACTTTGCAACTAATGAAAAACTGTTTTTT. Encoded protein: CASSQDFATNEKLFF.

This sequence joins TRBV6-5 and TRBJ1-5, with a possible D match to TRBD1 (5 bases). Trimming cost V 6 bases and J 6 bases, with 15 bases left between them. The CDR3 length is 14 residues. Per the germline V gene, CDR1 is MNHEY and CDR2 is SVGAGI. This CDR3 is CASSRSGRLQPQHF. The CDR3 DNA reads TGTGCCAGCAGCCGTTCAGGGCGACTTCAGCCCCAGCATTTT.

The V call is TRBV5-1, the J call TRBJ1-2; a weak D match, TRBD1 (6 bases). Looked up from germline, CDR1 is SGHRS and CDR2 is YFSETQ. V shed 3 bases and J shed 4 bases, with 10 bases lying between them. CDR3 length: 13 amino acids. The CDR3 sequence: CASSSDSPYGYTF. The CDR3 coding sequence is TGCGCCAGCAGCTCGGACAGCCCCTATGGCTACACCTTC.

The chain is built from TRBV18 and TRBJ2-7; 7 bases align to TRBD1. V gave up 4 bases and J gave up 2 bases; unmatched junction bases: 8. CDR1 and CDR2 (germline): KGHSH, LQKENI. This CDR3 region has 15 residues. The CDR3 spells CASSRSPGQTYEQYF. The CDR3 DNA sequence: TGTGCCAGCTCACGATCGCCGGGACAGACCTACGAGCAGTACTTC.

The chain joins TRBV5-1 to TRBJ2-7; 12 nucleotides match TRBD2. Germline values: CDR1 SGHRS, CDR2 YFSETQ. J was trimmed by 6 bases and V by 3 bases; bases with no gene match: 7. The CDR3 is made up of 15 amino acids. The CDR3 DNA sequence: TGCGCCAGCAGCTCCGGACTAGCGGGAATGAGCGAGCAGTACTTC. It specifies CASSSGLAGMSEQYF.

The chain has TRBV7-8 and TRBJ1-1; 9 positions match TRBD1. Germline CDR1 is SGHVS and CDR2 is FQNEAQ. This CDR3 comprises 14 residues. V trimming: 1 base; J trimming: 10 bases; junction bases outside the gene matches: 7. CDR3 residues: CASSLVGTGRGAFF. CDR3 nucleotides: TGTGCCAGCAGCTTAGTTGGGACAGGGCGCGGAGCTTTCTTT.

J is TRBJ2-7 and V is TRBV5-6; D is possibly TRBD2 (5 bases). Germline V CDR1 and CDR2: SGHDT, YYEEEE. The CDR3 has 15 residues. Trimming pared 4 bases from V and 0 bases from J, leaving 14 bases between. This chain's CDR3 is CASSTRRRNSYEQYF. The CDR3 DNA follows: TGTGCCAGCAGCACCCGGCGGAGGAACTCCTACGAGCAGTACTTC.

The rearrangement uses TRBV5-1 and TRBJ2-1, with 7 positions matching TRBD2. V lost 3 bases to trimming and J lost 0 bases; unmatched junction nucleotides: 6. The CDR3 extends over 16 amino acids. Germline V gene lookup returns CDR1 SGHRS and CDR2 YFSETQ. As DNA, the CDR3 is TGCGCCAGCAGCTCCCGCGGGGGAAGCTCCTACAATGAGCAGTTCTTC. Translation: CASSSRGGSSYNEQFF.

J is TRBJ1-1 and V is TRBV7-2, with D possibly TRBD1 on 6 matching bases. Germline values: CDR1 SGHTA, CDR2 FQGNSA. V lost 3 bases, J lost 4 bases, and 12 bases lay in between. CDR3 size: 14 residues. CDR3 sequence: CASSFLGGATEAFF. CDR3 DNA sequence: TGTGCCAGCAGCTTTTTAGGGGGGGCCACTGAAGCTTTCTTT.

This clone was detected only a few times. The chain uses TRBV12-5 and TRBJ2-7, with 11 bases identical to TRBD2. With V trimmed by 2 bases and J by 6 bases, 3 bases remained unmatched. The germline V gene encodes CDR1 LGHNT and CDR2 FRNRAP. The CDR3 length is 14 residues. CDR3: CASGLFLAGGEQYF. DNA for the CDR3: TGTGCTAGTGGTTTGTTCCTAGCGGGAGGCGAGCAGTACTTC.

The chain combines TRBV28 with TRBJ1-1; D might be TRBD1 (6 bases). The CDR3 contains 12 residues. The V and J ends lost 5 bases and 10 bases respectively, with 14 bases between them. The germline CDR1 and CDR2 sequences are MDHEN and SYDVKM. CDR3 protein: CASSRGSGGAFF. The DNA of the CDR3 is TGTGCCAGCAGTAGGGGGTCTGGTGGAGCTTTCTTT.

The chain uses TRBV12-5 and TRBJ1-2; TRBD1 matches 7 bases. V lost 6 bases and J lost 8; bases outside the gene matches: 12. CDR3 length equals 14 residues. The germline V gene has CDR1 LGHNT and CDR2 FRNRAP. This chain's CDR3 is CASGRLQGLGGYTF. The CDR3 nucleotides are TGTGCTAGTGGCCGCTTACAGGGGTTGGGCGGCTACACCTTC.

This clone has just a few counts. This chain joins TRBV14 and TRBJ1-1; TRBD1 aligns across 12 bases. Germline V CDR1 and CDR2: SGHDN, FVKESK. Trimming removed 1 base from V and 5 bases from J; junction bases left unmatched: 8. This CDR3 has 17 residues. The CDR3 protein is CASSQVAGQGAFTEAFF. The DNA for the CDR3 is TGTGCCAGCAGCCAAGTTGCGGGACAGGGGGCATTTACTGAAGCTTTCTTT.